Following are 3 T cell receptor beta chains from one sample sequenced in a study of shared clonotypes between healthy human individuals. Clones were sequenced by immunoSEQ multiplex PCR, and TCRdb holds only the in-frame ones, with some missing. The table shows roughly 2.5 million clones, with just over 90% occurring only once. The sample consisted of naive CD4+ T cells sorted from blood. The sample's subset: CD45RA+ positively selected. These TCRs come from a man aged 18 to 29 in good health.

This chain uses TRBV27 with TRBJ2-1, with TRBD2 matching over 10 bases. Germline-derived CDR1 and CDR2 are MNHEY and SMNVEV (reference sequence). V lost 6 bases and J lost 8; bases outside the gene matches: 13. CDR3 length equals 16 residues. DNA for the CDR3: TGTGCCAGCAGGCCTTCCCCTAGCGGGAGTTGGTATGAGCAGTTCTTC. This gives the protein CASRPSPSGSWYEQFF.

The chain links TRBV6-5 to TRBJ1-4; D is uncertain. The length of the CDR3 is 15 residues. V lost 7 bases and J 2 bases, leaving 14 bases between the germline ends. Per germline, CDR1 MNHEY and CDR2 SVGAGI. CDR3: CASNRPTSTNEKLFF. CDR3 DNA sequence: TGTGCCAGCAACCGACCCACCTCCACTAATGAAAAACTGTTTTTT.

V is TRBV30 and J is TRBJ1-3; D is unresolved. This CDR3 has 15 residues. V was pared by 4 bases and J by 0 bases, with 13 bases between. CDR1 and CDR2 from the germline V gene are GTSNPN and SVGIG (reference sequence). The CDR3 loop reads CAWKASDLSGNTIYF. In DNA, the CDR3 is TGTGCCTGGAAAGCTAGCGATCTCTCTGGAAACACCATATATTTT.